The entry that follows covers one T cell receptor (beta chain) sequence. As yet, its antigen is unknown. Making the TCR beta cDNA relied on 5'RACE template switching with UMIs. TCRdb reprocessed the 5' RACE reads and reports one entry per CDR3 protein, with no DNA. Its clone listing holds hundreds of thousands of distinct CDR3 sequences. These data are taken from a study of T cells expressing NK-cell markers. Study-wide points: Dominance of the CD3+CD56-NKG2C+ fraction by these clonotypes also held in several donors. Dominant NKG2C+ clonotypes were found to form about 1.0-8% of CD8+ T cells in about six donors.

The CDR3 extends over 16 amino acids. Germline-derived CDR1 and CDR2 are SGHNT and YYREEE (reference sequence). This TCR came from a woman aged 18 to 75 in good health. Sequencing was performed on blood T cells: a sorted CD56 or NKG2C T cell subset, CD4+ or CD8+ T cells, or bulk PBMC T cells (not recorded which). The chain is built from TRBV5-4 and TRBJ2-3; TCRdb reports TRBD1, a call that lacks DNA to check it against. This CDR3 reads CASSLEGRGGTDTQYF.